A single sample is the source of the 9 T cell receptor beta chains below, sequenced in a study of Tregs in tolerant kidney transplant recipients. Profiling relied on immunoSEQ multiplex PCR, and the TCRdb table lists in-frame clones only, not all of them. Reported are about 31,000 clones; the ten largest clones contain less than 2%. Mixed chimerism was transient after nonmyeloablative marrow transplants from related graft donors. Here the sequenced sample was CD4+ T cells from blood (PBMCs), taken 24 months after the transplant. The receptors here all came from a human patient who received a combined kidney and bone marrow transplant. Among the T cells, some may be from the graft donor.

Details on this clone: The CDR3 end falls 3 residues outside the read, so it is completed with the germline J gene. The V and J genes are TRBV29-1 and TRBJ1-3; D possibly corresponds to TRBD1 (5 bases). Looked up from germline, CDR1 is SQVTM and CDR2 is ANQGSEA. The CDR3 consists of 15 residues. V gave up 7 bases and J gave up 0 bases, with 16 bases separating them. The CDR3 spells CSAASRGFSGNTIYF. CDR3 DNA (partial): TGCAGCGCCGCCAGTAGGGGTTTCTCTGGAAACACC.

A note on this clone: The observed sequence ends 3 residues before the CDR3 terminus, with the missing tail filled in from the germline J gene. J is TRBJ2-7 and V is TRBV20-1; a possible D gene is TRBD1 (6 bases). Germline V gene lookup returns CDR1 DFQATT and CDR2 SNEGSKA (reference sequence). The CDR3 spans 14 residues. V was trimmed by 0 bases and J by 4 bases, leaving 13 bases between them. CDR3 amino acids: CSARDGRGIYEQYF. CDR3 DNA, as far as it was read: TGCAGTGCTAGAGATGGCAGGGGTATTTACGAG.

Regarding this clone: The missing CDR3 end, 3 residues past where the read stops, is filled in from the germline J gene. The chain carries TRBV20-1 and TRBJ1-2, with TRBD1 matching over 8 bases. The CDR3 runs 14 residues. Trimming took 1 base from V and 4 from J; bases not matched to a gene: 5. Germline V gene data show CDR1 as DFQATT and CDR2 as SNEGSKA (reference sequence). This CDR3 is CSARAQGAGYGYTF. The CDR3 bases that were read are TGCAGTGCTAGAGCCCAGGGGGCAGGCTATGGC.

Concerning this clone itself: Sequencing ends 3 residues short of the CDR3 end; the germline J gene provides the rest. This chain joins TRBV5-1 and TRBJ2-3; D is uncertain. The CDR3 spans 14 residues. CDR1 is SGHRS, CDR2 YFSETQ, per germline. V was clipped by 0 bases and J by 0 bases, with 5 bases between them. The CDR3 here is CASSLEHSTDTQYF. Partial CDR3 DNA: TGCGCCAGCAGCTTGGAACACAGCACAGATACG.

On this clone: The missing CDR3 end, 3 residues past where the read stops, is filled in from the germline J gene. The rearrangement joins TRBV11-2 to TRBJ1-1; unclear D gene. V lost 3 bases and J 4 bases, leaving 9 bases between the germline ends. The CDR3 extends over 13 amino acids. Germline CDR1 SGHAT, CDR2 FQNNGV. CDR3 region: CASSFGRGTEAFF. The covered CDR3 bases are TGTGCCAGCAGCTTCGGTCGGGGCACTGAA.

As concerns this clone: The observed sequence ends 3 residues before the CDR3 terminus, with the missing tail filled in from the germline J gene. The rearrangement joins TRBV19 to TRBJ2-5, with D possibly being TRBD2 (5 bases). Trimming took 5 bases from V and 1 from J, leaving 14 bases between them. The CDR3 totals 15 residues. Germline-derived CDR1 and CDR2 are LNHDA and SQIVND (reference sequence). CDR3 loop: CASSSHEAGQETQYF. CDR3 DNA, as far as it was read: TGTGCCAGTAGTTCGCACGAGGCGGGCCAAGAGACC.

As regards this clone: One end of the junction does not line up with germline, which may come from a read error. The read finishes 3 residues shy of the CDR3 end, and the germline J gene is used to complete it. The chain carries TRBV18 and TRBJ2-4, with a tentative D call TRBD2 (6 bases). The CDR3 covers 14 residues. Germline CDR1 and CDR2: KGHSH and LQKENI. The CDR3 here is CASPPKAGKNIQYF. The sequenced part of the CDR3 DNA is TGTGCCAGCCCACCGAAGGCGGGAAAAAACATT. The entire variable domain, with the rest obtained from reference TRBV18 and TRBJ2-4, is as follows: NAGVMQNPRHLVRRRGQEARLRCSPMKGHSHVYWYRQLPEEGLKFMVYLQKENIIDESGMPKERFSAEFPKEGPSILRIQQVVRGDSAAYFCASPPKAGKNIQYFGAGTRLSVL.

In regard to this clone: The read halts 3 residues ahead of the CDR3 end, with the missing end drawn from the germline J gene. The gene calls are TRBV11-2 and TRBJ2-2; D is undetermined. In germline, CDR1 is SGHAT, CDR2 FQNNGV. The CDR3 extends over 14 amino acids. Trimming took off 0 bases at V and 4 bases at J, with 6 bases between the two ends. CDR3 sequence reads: CASSLDRVTGELFF. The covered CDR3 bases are TGTGCCAGCAGCTTAGATCGGGTCACCGGGGAG.

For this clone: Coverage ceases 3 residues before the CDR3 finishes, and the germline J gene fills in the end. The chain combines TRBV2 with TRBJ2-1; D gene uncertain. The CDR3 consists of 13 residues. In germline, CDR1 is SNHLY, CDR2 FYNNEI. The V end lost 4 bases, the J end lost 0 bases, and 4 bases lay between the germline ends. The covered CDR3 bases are TGTGCCAGCAGTGCGTTCTCCTACAATGAG. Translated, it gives CASSAFSYNE. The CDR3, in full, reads CASSAFSYNEQFF.